This entry lists 15 T cell receptor beta chains sequenced from one sample in a study of shared clonotypes between healthy human individuals. Assay used: immunoSEQ multiplex PCR; TCRdb lists only in-frame clones, some missing. The profile shows fewer than 1.8 million clones, around 98.5% of them singletons. The source material was naive CD4+ T cells sorted from blood. Subset denoted: CD45RA+ positively selected. The receptor set was obtained from a man aged 25 to 45 in good health.

The chain recombines TRBV10-1 with TRBJ2-5; D gene uncertain. The ends were cut back, 3 bases at V and 2 bases at J, with 7 bases in the middle. Germline assignment: CDR1 WNHNN and CDR2 SYGVQD (reference sequence). This CDR3 is 13 amino acids long. CDR3 in DNA: TGCGCCAGCAGTGACAGATCACAAGAGACCCAGTACTTC. Amino acid sequence: CASSDRSQETQYF.

This chain connects TRBV7-9 to TRBJ2-4, with 10 bases fitting TRBD1. Trimming removed 5 bases from V and 7 bases from J; junction bases left unmatched: 11. CDR1 and CDR2 (germline): SEHNR, FQNEAQ (reference sequence). The CDR3 runs to 16 residues. The CDR3 reads CASSPSGTGAWNIQYF. CDR3 sequence (DNA): TGTGCCAGCAGCCCCTCCGGGACAGGGGCATGGAACATTCAGTACTTC. The whole variable domain, remainder taken from reference TRBV7-9 and TRBJ2-4, is DTGVSQNPRHKITKRGQNVTFRCDPISEHNRLYWYRQTLGQGPEFLTYFQNEAQLEKSRLLSDRFSAERPKGSFSTLEIQRTEQGDSAMYLCASSPSGTGAWNIQYFGAGTRLSVL.

The V and J genes are TRBV6-1 and TRBJ1-2; TRBD1 aligns across 8 bases. This CDR3 has 14 residues. J lost 4 bases, V lost 4 bases, and 5 bases had no gene match. Germline CDR1 and CDR2: MNHNS and SASEGT. The CDR3: CASSGPGGGYGYTF. As DNA, the CDR3 is TGTGCCAGCAGTGGGCCAGGGGGCGGCTATGGCTACACCTTC.

The CDR3 DNA follows: TGTGCCAGCAGCCACCGGATCAGGGTGACCTACAATGAGCAGTTCTTC. Its translation is CASSHRIRVTYNEQFF. J is TRBJ2-1 and V is TRBV14, with a possible D match to TRBD1 (5 bases). Trimming cost V 3 bases and J 2 bases, with 14 bases left between them. This CDR3 contains 16 residues. Germline CDR1 reads SGHDN; CDR2 reads FVKESK.

This rearrangement joins TRBV5-1 to TRBJ1-4; 8 bases are shared with TRBD1. CDR3 length: 20 residues. The junction had 20 bases not matched to a gene; V was cut back by 4 bases and J by 3 bases. Germline lookup yields CDR1 SGHRS and CDR2 YFSETQ. The CDR3 sequence is CASSRLGILQGDAANEKLFF. The CDR3 nucleotides are TGCGCCAGCAGCCGACTTGGAATTCTACAGGGGGATGCGGCTAATGAAAAACTGTTTTTT.

J is TRBJ2-7 and V is TRBV18; D may correspond to TRBD1 or TRBD2 (5 bases each). Trimming pared 0 bases from V and 5 bases from J, leaving 14 bases between. CDR3 size: 15 residues. Germline CDR1 KGHSH, CDR2 LQKENI. The CDR3 sequence is CASSPPGGGSHEQYF. Written as DNA, the CDR3 is TGTGCCAGCTCACCACCCGGTGGGGGTTCCCACGAGCAGTACTTC. Looking up the rest from reference TRBV18 and TRBJ2-7 gives the full variable domain: NAGVMQNPRHLVRRRGQEARLRCSPMKGHSHVYWYRQLPEEGLKFMVYLQKENIIDESGMPKERFSAEFPKEGPSILRIQQVVRGDSAAYFCASSPPGGGSHEQYFGPGTRLTVT.

In this sample, this clone turned up a few times. This sequence joins TRBV5-1 and TRBJ1-1; D uncertain. V was pared by 1 base and J by 1 base, with 5 bases between. This CDR3 region has 13 residues. Germline lookup yields CDR1 SGHRS and CDR2 YFSETQ. The CDR3 DNA is TGCGCCAGCAGCTTGAAGCAGAACACTGAAGCTTTCTTT. Encoded protein: CASSLKQNTEAFF.

The rearrangement joins TRBV4-3 to TRBJ2-5, with TRBD1 identical over 9 bases. This CDR3 spans 15 amino acids. Germline CDR1 LGHNA, CDR2 YSLEER. V was pared by 4 bases and J by 1 base, with 4 bases of the junction left unmatched. Here the CDR3 reads CASSRRDRAQETQYF. CDR3 DNA sequence: TGCGCCAGCAGCCGCCGGGACAGGGCCCAAGAGACCCAGTACTTC.

The chain employs TRBV5-1 and TRBJ2-2; D is unresolved. The CDR3 covers 15 residues. Germline V gene lookup returns CDR1 SGHRS and CDR2 YFSETQ. Trimming took 4 bases from V and 2 from J, leaving 12 bases between them. The CDR3: CASSPGRINTGELFF. CDR3 nucleotides: TGCGCCAGCAGCCCCGGACGGATTAACACCGGGGAGCTGTTTTTT. The variable domain in full, completed from reference TRBV5-1 and TRBJ2-2, reads KAGVTQTPRYLIKTRGQQVTLSCSPISGHRSVSWYQQTPGQGLQFLFEYFSETQRNKGNFPGRFSGRQFSNSRSEMNVSTLELGDSALYLCASSPGRINTGELFFGEGSRLTVL.

The CDR3 nucleotides are TGTGCCAGCAGCTTAGGCCTGTGGGGGGACACTGAAGCTTTCTTT. It specifies CASSLGLWGDTEAFF. The V gene is TRBV7-8, the J gene TRBJ1-1, with D possibly being TRBD1 (5 bases). Per the germline V gene, CDR1 is SGHVS and CDR2 is FQNEAQ. The CDR3 has 15 residues. The V and J ends lost 1 base and 3 bases respectively, with 12 bases between them. Full variable domain (remainder filled in from reference TRBV7-8 and TRBJ1-1): GAGVSQSPRYKVAKRGQDVALRCDPISGHVSLFWYQQALGQGPEFLTYFQNEAQLDKSGLPSDRFFAERPEGSVSTLKIQRTQQEDSAVYLCASSLGLWGDTEAFFGQGTRLTVV.

Remarks on this clone: One end of the junction fails to match germline, which may point to a read error. The rearrangement uses TRBV7-7 and TRBJ2-2, with D unclear. The CDR3 runs to 15 residues. The germline CDR1 and CDR2 sequences are SSHAT and FNYEAQ (reference sequence). The CDR3, as DNA: TGTGCTAGCAGCTCGAGTCTCGATGGCACCGGGGAGCTGTTTTTT. As protein: CASSSSLDGTGELFF.

The chain recombines TRBV9 with TRBJ2-7; 7 bases match TRBD1. The V gene end was trimmed by 0 bases and the J gene end by 6 bases; junction bases not matched to a gene: 9. This CDR3 comprises 15 residues. Per germline, CDR1 SGDLS and CDR2 YYNGEE. CDR3 amino acids: CASSVGGTATAEQYF. The CDR3 DNA follows: TGTGCCAGCAGCGTAGGTGGGACAGCCACCGCCGAGCAGTACTTC.

V and J are TRBV28 and TRBJ1-1; TRBD1 agrees at 8 bases. Trimming at V came to 2 bases and at J to 5 bases, leaving 4 bases not matched to a gene. Germline values: CDR1 MDHEN, CDR2 SYDVKM. The CDR3 loop spans 14 amino acids. CDR3 protein: CASSLAGGATEAFF. In DNA, the CDR3 is TGTGCCAGCAGTTTAGCAGGGGGCGCGACTGAAGCTTTCTTT.

The CDR3 region is CASSTDGNYGYTF. CDR3 nucleotide sequence: TGTGCCAGCAGTACCGACGGTAACTATGGCTACACCTTC. This chain connects TRBV2 to TRBJ1-2, with D uncertain. Trimming left V 5 bases short and J 1 base short, with 8 bases between. The CDR3 runs 13 residues. Germline-derived CDR1 and CDR2 are SNHLY and FYNNEI.

CDR3 nucleotides: TGTGCTAGTCCGGCCGGGGACGCCTACTCAAGCGCAAACTTCACCGGGGAGCTGTTTTTT. Translating gives CASPAGDAYSSANFTGELFF. The rearrangement joins TRBV12-5 to TRBJ2-2; tentatively, D is TRBD1 or TRBD2 (5 bases each). V lost 8 bases and J 4 bases, leaving 32 bases between the germline ends. CDR3 length equals 20 residues. Germline CDR1 LGHNT, CDR2 FRNRAP.